These 20 T cell receptor beta chains were sequenced from one sample in a study of blood T cells in healthy people across ages (dated by TCRdb to the mid-2010s). Receptors were amplified or captured by 5' RACE. Data came from an Illumina HiSeq 2500. The second PCR ran for about 7 to 11 cycles and used a J-beta primer mix along with a sample-barcoded 5' primer. TCRdb's own reprocessing of the public reads used fastp at Q25 and MiXCR and kept productive beta chains. Every entry covers one CDR3 protein and lists the most common genes and DNA from its rows. This sample has roughly 2 million distinct CDR3 sequences in its table, and around half of those were observed once. Over 2% of the sample is taken by the ten largest. The source material was blood. Receptors were obtained from a woman aged 35 to 49 in good health.

The J gene is TRBJ2-4, the V gene TRBV12-3 or TRBV12-4; D call uncertain. The DNA matches TRBJ2-7 better at its end, which makes the J call doubtful. The CDR3 is 15 amino acids. CDR3 coding DNA: TGTGCCAGCAGTTCCCACTACCGGGCAGCTTACGAGCAGTACTTC. Translation gives CASSSHYRAAYEQYF.

This clonotype was picked up a small number of times. The chain is built from TRBV20-1 and TRBJ2-5; D gene unclear. In germline, CDR1 is DFQATT, CDR2 SNEGSKA (reference sequence). V was pared by 6 bases and J by 1 base, with 15 bases between. This CDR3 has 14 residues. The DNA for the CDR3 is TGCAGTGCACAGAAGAGCACCGGCCAAGAGACCCAGTACTTC. This translates into CSAQKSTGQETQYF.

CDR3 in amino acids: CASSLRDPNEQFF. DNA of the CDR3: TGTGCCAGCAGTTTACGGGACCCGAATGAGCAGTTCTTC. The chain uses TRBV6-6 and TRBJ2-1; D possibly matches TRBD1 or TRBD2 (5 bases each). V lost 4 bases and J 7 bases, leaving 11 bases between the germline ends. Germline V gene lookup returns CDR1 MNHNY and CDR2 SVGAGI (reference sequence). The CDR3 extends over 13 amino acids.

The chain has TRBV21-1 and TRBJ2-3; the tabulated D call, TRBD2, remains unverified against the DNA. TRBV21-1 is marked as a pseudogene. The length of the CDR3 is 20 residues. The CDR3 coding sequence is TGTGCCAGCAGCAAAGGGGCAGGGACGAGAGGGTCGGGACGCACAGATACGCAGTATTTT. It codes for CASSKGAGTRGSGRTDTQYF.

V and J are TRBV6-5 and TRBJ1-1, with TRBD1 as a possible D gene (6 bases). The CDR3 runs to 16 residues. Trimming left V 6 bases short and J 1 base short, with 18 bases between. Looked up from germline, CDR1 is MNHEY and CDR2 is SVGAGI. CDR3 sequence (DNA): TGTGCCAGCAGCCCCCCGCAGGGGTACGGGAACACTGAAGCTTTCTTT. Translating gives CASSPPQGYGNTEAFF.

This clonotype was counted between two and nine times. This chain uses TRBV4-2 with TRBJ2-7, with no clear D. Germline lookup yields CDR1 LGHNA and CDR2 YNFKEQ. V lost 0 bases and J lost 1, with 19 bases in between. This CDR3 contains 18 residues. CDR3 protein: CASSQDGFGPAFSYEQYF. CDR3 in DNA: TGTGCCAGCAGCCAAGATGGTTTCGGGCCAGCTTTTTCCTACGAGCAGTACTTC.

This clonotype was counted a single time. V is TRBV20-1 and J is TRBJ2-7, with D tentatively TRBD1 (5 bases). The CDR3 spans 14 residues. V was pared by 1 base and J by 2 bases, with 12 bases between. Germline V gene lookup returns CDR1 DFQATT and CDR2 SNEGSKA (reference sequence). In nucleotides, the CDR3 is TGCAGTGCTAGAGGGGGCAGGCAAGCCTACGAGCAGTACTTC. Amino acid sequence: CSARGGRQAYEQYF.

V is TRBV5-1 and J is TRBJ1-5, with D tentatively TRBD1 (6 bases). Germline assignment: CDR1 SGHRS and CDR2 YFSETQ. Trimming cost V 5 bases and J 6 bases, with 15 bases left between them. The CDR3 totals 14 residues. The CDR3 here is CASSRLGGGQPQHF. The CDR3 coding sequence is TGCGCCAGCAGTCGGTTAGGGGGGGGTCAGCCCCAGCATTTT.

V is TRBV12-3 or TRBV12-4 and J is TRBJ2-5; D remains ambiguous. The CDR3 loop spans 14 amino acids. Trimming removed 0 bases at V and 3 bases at J, with 8 bases between. The CDR3 DNA is TGTGCCAGCAGTTTAGCCGGGTACGAAGAGACCCAGTACTTC. Its protein is CASSLAGYEETQYF.

V gene TRBV20-1 combines with J gene TRBJ2-1; 9 positions agree with TRBD2. J was trimmed by 7 bases and V by 0 bases; bases with no gene match: 10. The CDR3 loop spans 16 amino acids. Germline lookup yields CDR1 DFQATT and CDR2 SNEGSKA (reference sequence). CDR3 bases: TGCAGTGCTAGAGATCGCCTAGCGGGAAGGTCAAATGAGCAGTTCTTC. Translation gives CSARDRLAGRSNEQFF.

This clonotype was found a few times. This chain uses TRBV2 with TRBJ1-2; D ambiguous. The CDR3 loop spans 11 amino acids. V was clipped by 11 bases and J by 1 base, with 8 bases between them. Germline-derived CDR1 and CDR2 are SNHLY and FYNNEI. CDR3 coding DNA: TGTGCCTCCGGCCTTAACTATGGCTACACCTTC. As protein: CASGLNYGYTF.

This clonotype was seen a handful of times. The V and J genes are TRBV20-1 and TRBJ2-5; D is ambiguous. Germline values: CDR1 DFQATT, CDR2 SNEGSKA (reference sequence). This CDR3 region has 18 residues. V dropped 5 bases and J dropped 2 bases, with 27 bases sitting between them. The CDR3 bases are TGCAGTGCTTCTATACGATTGGGCAGTCAGATCCTTCAAGAGACCCAGTACTTC. This gives the protein CSASIRLGSQILQETQYF.

The gene calls are TRBV6-5 and TRBJ2-4, with TRBD1 as a possible D gene (6 bases). Deletions cut 6 bases from V and 0 bases from J, with 12 bases between. Per the germline V gene, CDR1 is MNHEY and CDR2 is SVGAGI. The CDR3 spans 15 residues. Here the CDR3 DNA reads TGTGCCAGCAGGAGACAGGCTCTAGCCAAAAACATTCAGTACTTC. Encoded protein: CASRRQALAKNIQYF.

This clonotype was recorded at least ten times. Compared with germline, one end of the junction differs, possibly owing to a read error. The chain employs TRBV4-3 and TRBJ1-6; unclear D gene. Per germline, CDR1 LGHNA and CDR2 YSLEER. The CDR3 is 13 amino acids. In DNA, the CDR3 is TGTGCCAGCAGCCAAGATCGAGACTCACCCCTCCACTTT. As protein: CASSQDRDSPLHF.

This clonotype has just a few counts. The chain combines TRBV29-1 with TRBJ1-2; D may be TRBD1 (6 bases). The germline gives CDR1 SQVTM, CDR2 ANQGSEA. This CDR3 contains 14 residues. The V gene lost 3 bases and the J gene lost 9 bases, with 20 bases spanning the gap. CDR3 bases: TGCAGCGTTGAGTCGGTGAGGGGGGGCCAGAGCTACACCTTC. This gives the protein CSVESVRGGQSYTF.

This chain links TRBV20-1 with TRBJ2-5; D gene unclear. The J call may be incorrect, as the DNA end agrees better with TRBJ2-7. This CDR3 is built from 14 residues. CDR1 is DFQATT, CDR2 SNEGSKA, per germline (reference sequence). CDR3 loop: CSARDSKGSREQYF. CDR3 nucleotides: TGCAGTGCTAGAGATTCTAAAGGGTCCCGCGAGCAGTACTTC.

This clonotype was counted a few times. The J gene is TRBJ2-1, the V gene TRBV5-1, with a tentative D call TRBD1 (6 bases). The CDR3 totals 14 residues. V was clipped by 4 bases and J by 7 bases, with 15 bases between them. Germline V gene data show CDR1 as SGHRS and CDR2 as YFSETQ. In DNA, the CDR3 is TGCGCCAGCAGCAAAGGGGACATCGAGAATGAGCAGTTCTTC. As protein: CASSKGDIENEQFF.

The chain recombines TRBV7-2 with TRBJ2-7; 12 nucleotides line up with TRBD1. CDR3 length: 16 residues. Losses at the gene ends were 1 base for V and 4 bases for J; bases not matched to a gene: 5. Germline V gene data show CDR1 as SGHTA and CDR2 as FQGNSA. The CDR3 DNA reads TGTGCCAGCAGCTTAGGTGGGACAGGGGGCGTGTACGAGCAGTACTTC. Its translation is CASSLGGTGGVYEQYF.

This clonotype was recorded a few times. This chain uses TRBV7-2 with TRBJ2-7, with D possibly being TRBD1 (6 bases). The V end lost 4 bases, the J end lost 3 bases, and 16 bases lay between the germline ends. Germline values: CDR1 SGHTA, CDR2 FQGNSA. This CDR3 region has 15 residues. Here the CDR3 DNA reads TGTGCCAGCAGCTCCGTCCCCGGACAGTACTACGAGCAGTACTTC. This encodes CASSSVPGQYYEQYF. The full variable domain, its missing parts supplied by reference TRBV7-2 and TRBJ2-7, is GAGVSQSPSNKVTEKGKDVELRCDPISGHTALYWYRQSLGQGLEFLIYFQGNSAPDKSGLPSDRFSAERTGGSVSTLTIQRTQQEDSAVYLCASSSVPGQYYEQYFGPGTRLTVT.

The V gene is TRBV28, the J gene TRBJ2-1, with 7 bases aligning to TRBD2. This CDR3 comprises 15 residues. CDR1 and CDR2 (germline): MDHEN, SYDVKM. Trimming at V came to 3 bases and at J to 1 base, leaving 3 bases not matched to a gene. The CDR3 sequence: CASSLGGESYNEQFF. CDR3 nucleotide sequence: TGTGCCAGCAGTTTGGGGGGGGAGTCCTACAATGAGCAGTTCTTC.